These 8 T cell receptor beta chains were all obtained from the same sample, sequenced in a study of Ad26.COV2.S vaccination and SARS-CoV-2 variants. Using immunoSEQ multiplex PCR, the repertoire was profiled, and TCRdb retains in-frame clones only, with some absent. The sample shows about 440,000 clones, 90% of them seen only once. Treatment: around 19 received Ad26.COV2.S at low or high dose, single or two shots; five or six received placebo; per-sample allocation not given. Following the first vaccine or placebo injection, samples were taken on day 63. The source material was peripheral blood, sampled in a trial of Ad26.COV2.S vaccine versus placebo. Receptors were obtained from a person between 18 and 65 years old who received the Ad26.COV2.S COVID-19 vaccine or a placebo.

This clone was seen once. The V and J genes are TRBV7-2 and TRBJ2-3; no clear D gene. Germline CDR1 is SGHTA and CDR2 is FQGNSA. Trimming shortened V by 4 bases and J by 0 bases, and 14 bases separated the two germline ends. The CDR3 sequence is 16 residues long. The CDR3 reads CASSSRGGFSTDTQYF. The CDR3 region has the DNA TGTGCCAGCAGCTCTAGAGGCGGATTTAGCACAGATACGCAGTATTTT.

The gene calls are TRBV2 and TRBJ1-1; D gene unclear. Germline V CDR1 and CDR2: SNHLY, FYNNEI. The CDR3 totals 13 residues. Trimming removed 6 bases at V and 0 bases at J, with 8 bases between. The CDR3 sequence: CASSYRLNTEAFF. DNA of the CDR3: TGTGCCAGCAGCTACAGATTGAACACTGAAGCTTTCTTT.

The chain joins TRBV6-5 to TRBJ2-7; TRBD1 agrees at 9 bases. V gave up 6 bases and J gave up 4 bases; unmatched junction bases: 7. The germline V gene has CDR1 MNHEY and CDR2 SVGAGI. The CDR3 totals 14 residues. The CDR3 spells CASRATGGFYEQYF. The CDR3 nucleotides are TGTGCCAGCAGAGCTACAGGGGGCTTTTACGAGCAGTACTTC.

In DNA, the CDR3 is TGTGCCAGCAGCTTAGGGGACAGGGACTTCACAGATACGCAGTATTTT. Encoded protein: CASSLGDRDFTDTQYF. This chain joins TRBV7-6 and TRBJ2-3; 9 bases match TRBD1. CDR1 SGHVS and CDR2 FNYEAQ come from the germline V gene. V shed 1 base, J shed 2 bases, and the junction held 4 bases outside the gene matches. The CDR3 loop spans 16 amino acids.

CDR3 coding DNA: TGTGCCAGCAGCTTGGTACTAGCGGAGAACAATGAGCAGTTCTTC. Translation: CASSLVLAENNEQFF. The V call is TRBV5-6, the J call TRBJ2-1, with 8 nucleotides matching TRBD2. From germline, CDR1 is SGHDT and CDR2 YYEEEE. Unmatched junction bases numbered 4, after V lost 0 bases and J lost 5 bases. The CDR3 is 15 residues long.

The chain uses TRBV28 and TRBJ1-5; D uncertain. There are 13 residues in the CDR3. Trimming pared 10 bases from V and 0 bases from J, leaving 10 bases between. CDR1 is MDHEN and CDR2 is SYDVKM in the germline V gene. DNA for the CDR3: TGTGCCACCCGACAAAATAGCAATCAGCCCCAGCATTTT. It specifies CATRQNSNQPQHF.

The chain links TRBV27 to TRBJ2-3; D is uncertain. This CDR3 comprises 13 residues. Trimming left V 5 bases short and J 0 bases short, with 6 bases between. Germline V gene data show CDR1 as MNHEY and CDR2 as SMNVEV (reference sequence). CDR3 loop: CASSLDSTDTQYF. CDR3 sequence (DNA): TGTGCCAGCAGTCTGGACAGCACAGATACGCAGTATTTT.

This clone was seen only a few times. The chain is built from TRBV5-6 and TRBJ2-1; D unclear. This CDR3 is 16 amino acids long. Per germline, CDR1 SGHDT and CDR2 YYEEEE. V gave up 2 bases and J gave up 0 bases, with 12 bases separating them. The CDR3 sequence is CASSLFRQSSYNEQFF. For the CDR3, the DNA is TGTGCCAGCAGCTTATTCAGACAAAGCTCCTACAATGAGCAGTTCTTC.